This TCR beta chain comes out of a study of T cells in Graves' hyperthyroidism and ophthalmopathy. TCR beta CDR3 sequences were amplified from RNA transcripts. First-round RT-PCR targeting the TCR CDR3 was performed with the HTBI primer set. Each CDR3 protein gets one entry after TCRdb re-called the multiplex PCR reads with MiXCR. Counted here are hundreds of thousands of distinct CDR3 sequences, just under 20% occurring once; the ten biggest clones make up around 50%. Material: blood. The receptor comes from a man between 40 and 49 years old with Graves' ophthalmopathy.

As DNA, the CDR3 is TGCAGTGCTAGATGGGGTTCACCCCTCCACTTT. Translating it yields CSARWGSPLHF. The chain carries TRBV20-1 and TRBJ1-6; D remains unclear. Germline lookup yields CDR1 DFQATT and CDR2 SNEGSKA (reference sequence). Trimming pared 2 bases from V and 9 bases from J, leaving 5 bases between. The CDR3 extends over 11 amino acids.